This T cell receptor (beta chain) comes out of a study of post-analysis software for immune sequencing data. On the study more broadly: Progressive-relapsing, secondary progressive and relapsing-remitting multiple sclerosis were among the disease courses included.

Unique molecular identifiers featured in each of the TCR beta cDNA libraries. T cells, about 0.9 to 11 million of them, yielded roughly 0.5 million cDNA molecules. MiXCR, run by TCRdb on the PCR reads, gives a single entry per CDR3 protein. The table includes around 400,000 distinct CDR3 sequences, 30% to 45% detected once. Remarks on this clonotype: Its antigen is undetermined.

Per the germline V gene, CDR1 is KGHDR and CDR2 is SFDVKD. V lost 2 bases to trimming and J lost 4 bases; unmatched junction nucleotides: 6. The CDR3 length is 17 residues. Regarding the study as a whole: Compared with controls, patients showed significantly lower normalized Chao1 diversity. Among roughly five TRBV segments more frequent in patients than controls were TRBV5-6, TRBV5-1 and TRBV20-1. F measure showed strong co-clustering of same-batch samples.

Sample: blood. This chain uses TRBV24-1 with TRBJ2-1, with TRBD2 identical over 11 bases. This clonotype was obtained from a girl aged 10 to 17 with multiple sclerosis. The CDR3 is CATSDSAGTSGYNEQFF. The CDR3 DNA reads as TGTGCCACCAGTGATTCAGCCGGGACTAGCGGTTACAATGAGCAGTTCTTC.